The 3 T cell receptor beta chains reported below all come from one sample, sequenced in a study of shared clonotypes between healthy human individuals (dated by TCRdb to the early 2020s). Receptor libraries were prepared by the immunoSEQ multiplex PCR assay. Entries here come from immuneACCESS through TCRdb and include only in-frame sequences with V and J called. Some clones fail to appear in such tables; in the studies checked, an unresolved V gene covers under half of the shortfall, and the cause of the remainder is unknown. In all, the sample holds approximately 1,000,000 clones, and about 80% of those were seen once. The top ten constitute approximately 0.95% of the sample. Sequencing used memory CD4+ T cells from PBMCs. Sample cell subset or site, as interpreted from the label and publication: CD45RA-negative fraction. The receptors originated from a man younger than 35 in good health. Some clones in this sample may be carry-over from other donors' samples.

J is TRBJ1-2 and V is TRBV6-5, with D possibly matching TRBD1 (5 bases). Germline V gene sequence: CDR1 MNHEY, CDR2 SVGAGI. The V and J ends lost 11 bases and 5 bases respectively, with 21 bases between them. This CDR3 region has 14 residues. CDR3 loop: CASRSGEGRYGYTF. CDR3 in DNA: TGTGCCTCCAGAAGTGGTGAGGGGCGGTATGGCTACACCTTC.

This clone was recorded once. The chain has TRBV28 and TRBJ1-4; 9 bases are shared with TRBD1. Looked up from germline, CDR1 is MDHEN and CDR2 is SYDVKM. The CDR3 runs to 16 residues. J lost 8 bases, V lost 6 bases, and 13 bases had no gene match. The CDR3, as DNA: TGTGCCAGCAGGGCCTGGTTGGGACAGGGTAGCGAAAAACTGTTTTTT. Its protein product is CASRAWLGQGSEKLFF.

This clone showed up just a few times. The V and J genes are TRBV5-1 and TRBJ1-1, with D possibly TRBD1 on 5 matching bases. V shed 4 bases and J shed 1 base, with 11 bases lying between them. The CDR3 has 14 residues. Germline V gives CDR1 SGHRS, CDR2 YFSETQ. CDR3 amino acids: CASSQGTGNTEAFF. The CDR3 DNA sequence: TGCGCCAGCAGCCAAGGGACGGGGAACACTGAAGCTTTCTTT.